Shown below are 32 T cell receptor beta chains from a single sample sequenced in a study of T cell repertoires in cytomegalovirus infection. A single record per CDR3 protein comes from TCRdb applying MiXCR to the reads. The table lists 350,000 to 550,000 distinct CDR3 sequences, 31% of them singletons. The sample comprised PBMCs. The receptor set was obtained from a human donor in good health (CMV status not recorded). Some clones in this sample may be carry-over from other donors' samples.

This clonotype was observed a handful of times. This rearrangement joins TRBV15 to TRBJ1-5; TRBD1 might be the D (6 bases). The germline V gene encodes CDR1 LNHNV and CDR2 YYDKDF (reference sequence). There are 15 residues in the CDR3. Trimming removed 0 bases at V and 2 bases at J, with 8 bases between. CDR3 DNA: TGTGCCACCAGCAGAGAGGACAGACGCAATCAGCCCCAGCATTTT. Amino acid sequence: CATSREDRRNQPQHF. The full variable domain, in which reference TRBV15 and TRBJ1-5 provide the parts outside the CDR3, is DAMVIQNPRYQVTQFGKPVTLSCSQTLNHNVMYWYQQKSSQAPKLLFHYYDKDFNNEADTPDNFQSRRPNTSFCFLDIRSPGLGDTAMYLCATSREDRRNQPQHFGDGTRLSIL.

The CDR3 loop reads CASQGSGYEQYF. The CDR3 DNA sequence: TGTGCCAGCCAGGGGAGCGGCTACGAGCAGTACTTC. The chain recombines TRBV28 with TRBJ2-7, with a tentative D call TRBD1 (6 bases). Germline-derived CDR1 and CDR2 are MDHEN and SYDVKM. This CDR3 is built from 12 residues. V lost 8 bases to trimming and J lost 3 bases, with 11 bases between them.

Concerning this clonotype itself: This may arise from a read error, as a much more abundant clone is one base away. The rearrangement joins TRBV7-2 to TRBJ1-5; D unresolved. The germline CDR1 and CDR2 sequences are SGHTA and FQGNSA. This CDR3 contains 13 residues. The CDR3 DNA is TGTGCCAGCAGCTTAGGTTTCGGTCAGCCCCAGAATTTT. The encoded protein is CASSLGFGQPQNF.

In its sample, this clonotype ranks as medium-sized. The V call is TRBV7-8, the J call TRBJ2-7, with 8 nucleotides matching TRBD1. Trimming at V came to 5 bases and at J to 3 bases, leaving 12 bases not matched to a gene. Germline lookup yields CDR1 SGHVS and CDR2 FQNEAQ. This CDR3 has 16 amino acids. This CDR3 reads CASSQIPGTGGYEQYF. DNA of the CDR3: TGTGCCAGCAGCCAAATTCCCGGGACAGGAGGCTACGAGCAGTACTTC.

This clonotype was seen repeatedly, ten times or more. The chain joins TRBV7-8 to TRBJ1-4, with D uncertain. From germline, CDR1 is SGHVS and CDR2 FQNEAQ. V was clipped by 4 bases and J by 0 bases, with 9 bases between them. This CDR3 contains 15 residues. The CDR3, as DNA: TGTGCCAGCAGCTCCCGCCTTGCAACTAATGAAAAACTGTTTTTT. Translated: CASSSRLATNEKLFF.

In this sample, this clonotype turned up a few times. J is TRBJ1-5 and V is TRBV15; 10 nucleotides match TRBD1. Germline V CDR1 and CDR2: LNHNV, YYDKDF (reference sequence). Losses at the gene ends were 5 bases for V and 3 bases for J; bases not matched to a gene: 4. This CDR3 comprises 15 residues. CDR3: CATSGQGDINQPQHF. Written as DNA, the CDR3 is TGTGCCACCAGCGGACAGGGGGATATCAATCAGCCCCAGCATTTT. Filled out from reference TRBV15 and TRBJ1-5, the complete variable domain reads DAMVIQNPRYQVTQFGKPVTLSCSQTLNHNVMYWYQQKSSQAPKLLFHYYDKDFNNEADTPDNFQSRRPNTSFCFLDIRSPGLGDTAMYLCATSGQGDINQPQHFGDGTRLSIL.

The chain uses TRBV6-9 and TRBJ2-1; D gene uncertain. This CDR3 has 18 residues. Trimming left V 3 bases short and J 4 bases short, with 22 bases between. Germline loops: CDR1 MNHGY, CDR2 SVAAGI. The DNA of the CDR3 is TGTGCCAGCAGTTACGAATGGGTTAACAGCGCCCGATACAATGAGCAGTTCTTC. Translation: CASSYEWVNSARYNEQFF.

The chain recombines TRBV20-1 with TRBJ2-1, with 9 positions matching TRBD2. V dropped 0 bases and J dropped 9; count of bases not matched to a gene: 9. This CDR3 contains 15 residues. From germline, CDR1 is DFQATT and CDR2 SNEGSKA (reference sequence). The CDR3, as DNA: TGCAGTGCTAGAGATTCGGCTAGCGGGGCTAGTGAGCAGTTCTTC. Amino acid sequence: CSARDSASGASEQFF.

The chain joins TRBV19 to TRBJ2-1, with 12 bases identical to TRBD2. The CDR3 extends over 16 amino acids. The V gene's germline CDR1 is LNHDA and CDR2 SQIVND (reference sequence). J was trimmed by 7 bases and V by 1 base; bases with no gene match: 5. CDR3 region: CASSIVATSGGNEQFF. The CDR3 nucleotides read TGTGCCAGTAGTATAGTGGCGACTAGCGGGGGAAATGAGCAGTTCTTC.

This rearrangement joins TRBV6-1 to TRBJ1-2; D not certain. V gave up 1 base and J gave up 0 bases, with 15 bases separating them. The CDR3 covers 17 residues. Germline loops: CDR1 MNHNS, CDR2 SASEGT. This CDR3 reads CASSEEGRGWSNYGYTF. The CDR3, as DNA: TGTGCCAGCAGTGAAGAGGGTCGGGGTTGGTCTAACTATGGCTACACCTTC.

Comment on this clonotype: The junction shows a germline mismatch at one end, possibly a read error. The rearrangement links TRBV6-5 to TRBJ2-3; D gene ambiguous. The CDR3 runs to 14 residues. The V gene's germline CDR1 is MNHEY and CDR2 SVGAGI. CDR3 nucleotides: TGTGCCCGCAGTTACTCCCAGAGCACAGATACGCAGTATTTT. It codes for CARSYSQSTDTQYF.

The chain has TRBV10-3 and TRBJ1-2; D remains ambiguous. In germline, CDR1 is ENHRY, CDR2 SYGVKD. The length of the CDR3 is 13 residues. The V end was cut by 3 bases, the J end by 5 bases, with 10 bases between. DNA for the CDR3: TGTGCCATCAGTGATGGGAATTCGTATGGCTACACCTTC. Protein product: CAISDGNSYGYTF.

This clonotype was seen a few times. The CDR3 protein is CASSSHRAPPLYNEQFF. As DNA, the CDR3 is TGTGCCAGCAGCTCTCACAGGGCGCCCCCCCTTTACAATGAGCAGTTCTTC. V usage is TRBV7-8 and J usage is TRBJ2-1, with TRBD1 as a possible D gene (6 bases). The CDR3 contains 17 residues. Between the trimmed V and J ends, which lost 4 bases and 4 bases, there was a span of 20 bases. Germline V gene sequence: CDR1 SGHVS, CDR2 FQNEAQ.

V and J are TRBV7-8 and TRBJ1-6; 11 nucleotides line up with TRBD1. V trimming: 5 bases; J trimming: 5 bases; junction bases outside the gene matches: 5. The CDR3 covers 16 residues. Germline values: CDR1 SGHVS, CDR2 FQNEAQ. CDR3 sequence reads: CASSQGQGVNNSPLHF. The CDR3 nucleotides are TGTGCCAGCAGCCAGGGACAGGGGGTAAATAATTCACCCCTCCACTTT.

This clonotype was observed a few times. The chain uses TRBV6-6 and TRBJ2-3, with D unresolved. The CDR3 extends over 15 amino acids. Germline V gene lookup returns CDR1 MNHNY and CDR2 SVGAGI (reference sequence). Between the trimmed V and J ends, which lost 4 bases and 2 bases, there was a span of 13 bases. The chain's CDR3 is CASSLSLPYTDTQYF. The CDR3 DNA reads TGTGCCAGCAGTTTAAGCCTTCCCTACACAGATACGCAGTATTTT.

This clonotype has a handful of counts. V gene TRBV4-1 combines with J gene TRBJ2-2, with D perhaps matching TRBD1 or TRBD2 (5 bases each). The CDR3 is made up of 17 amino acids. V was pared by 7 bases and J by 6 bases, with 24 bases between. The germline gives CDR1 MGHRA, CDR2 YSYEKL. The CDR3 loop reads CASTKDGALGKAGELFF. For the CDR3, the DNA is TGCGCCAGCACCAAAGACGGGGCTTTAGGGAAGGCCGGGGAGCTGTTTTTT.

The chain carries TRBV4-2 and TRBJ2-7, with unresolved D. The CDR3 contains 15 residues. The germline CDR1 and CDR2 sequences are LGHNA and YNFKEQ. The ends were cut back, 1 base at V and 7 bases at J, with 17 bases in the middle. The DNA for the CDR3 is TGTGCCAGCAGCCAAGCCTCTTCCCAGCGCCGGGAGCAGTACTTC. This gives the protein CASSQASSQRREQYF.

The rearrangement links TRBV3-1 to TRBJ1-3, with 7 bases matching TRBD1. J lost 6 bases, V lost 3 bases, and 2 bases had no gene match. Germline values: CDR1 LGHDT, CDR2 YNNKEL (reference sequence). The CDR3 consists of 13 residues. The CDR3 DNA follows: TGTGCCAGCAGCCACAGGGGGGAAAACACCATATATTTT. Translation gives CASSHRGENTIYF.

This clonotype was detected many times. The chain couples TRBV7-2 to TRBJ2-3; tentative D call: TRBD2 (6 bases). Trimming stripped 5 bases from V and 4 bases from J, with 16 bases between. In germline, CDR1 is SGHTA, CDR2 FQGNSA. This CDR3 is built from 15 residues. CDR3 sequence (DNA): TGTGCCAGCAGCCTTTACCAGACTAGTCCAGATACGCAGTATTTT. Protein: CASSLYQTSPDTQYF.

This clonotype was counted ten times or more. The CDR3: CASSQAPTGDTQYF. The CDR3 DNA reads as TGCGCCAGCAGCCAAGCCCCGACTGGGGATACGCAGTATTTT. The chain has TRBV4-1 and TRBJ2-3, with no clear D. CDR1 MGHRA and CDR2 YSYEKL come from the germline V gene. This CDR3 has 14 residues. Trimming took off 1 base at V and 6 bases at J, with 11 bases between the two ends.

The rearrangement joins TRBV29-1 to TRBJ1-4; D is unresolved. The germline V gene encodes CDR1 SQVTM and CDR2 ANQGSEA. The CDR3 runs 13 residues. Trimming cost V 6 bases and J 4 bases, with 12 bases left between them. In DNA, the CDR3 is TGCAGCGTCCGGGCATGGGTTAATGAAAAACTGTTTTTT. Protein product: CSVRAWVNEKLFF.

On this clonotype itself: A much larger clone differs by one base, so this may be a read error. The chain combines TRBV7-2 with TRBJ1-1, with D tentatively TRBD1 (5 bases). With 3 bases removed from V and 1 base from J, the gap between germline ends came to 12 bases. Per germline, CDR1 SGHTA and CDR2 FQGNSA. The CDR3 has 15 amino acids. The CDR3 DNA is TGTGCCAGCAGCTTTCTTGGGACGGCGAACACTGAAGCTTTCTTT. Translated, it gives CASSFLGTANTEAFF.

This clonotype was detected ten times or more. This chain uses TRBV7-2 with TRBJ2-3; 12 nucleotides line up with TRBD2. The V and J ends lost 5 bases and 2 bases, in that order; junction bases with no gene match: 5. CDR1 is SGHTA and CDR2 is FQGNSA in the germline V gene. The CDR3 has 16 residues. This chain's CDR3 is CASSARLAGDTDTQYF. CDR3 in DNA: TGTGCCAGCAGCGCGAGACTAGCGGGGGACACAGATACGCAGTATTTT.

The CDR3 region has the DNA TGTGCCAGCGCCCTGGCGGGGGAGCGGGGAGAGACTACGCAGTATTTT. It translates to CASALAGERGETTQYF. This chain uses TRBV6-6 with TRBJ2-3; 7 nucleotides align to TRBD2. After removal of 8 bases from V and 8 bases from J, the junction contained 19 bases not matched to a gene. This CDR3 comprises 16 residues. Per the germline V gene, CDR1 is MNHNY and CDR2 is SVGAGI (reference sequence).

This clonotype was found once. A junction end diverges from the germline sequence, so it may reflect a read error. V gene TRBV7-2 combines with J gene TRBJ2-1; the match to TRBD2 covers 8 bases. The germline gives CDR1 SGHTA, CDR2 FQGNSA. CDR3 length: 13 amino acids. DNA for the CDR3: TGTGCCAGCAGCGGCCTCCGGGGGGGGGAGCGGTTCTTC. Its translation is CASSGLRGGERFF.

The rearrangement links TRBV5-1 to TRBJ1-2; D is unresolved. Per germline, CDR1 SGHRS and CDR2 YFSETQ. The V end was cut by 7 bases, the J end by 3 bases, with 10 bases between. The CDR3 totals 12 residues. CDR3 nucleotides: TGCGCCAGCGCACTAAGGGACTATGGCTACACCTTC. The encoded protein is CASALRDYGYTF.

This clonotype was detected only a few times. J is TRBJ2-5 and V is TRBV7-9; D gene uncertain. V shed 5 bases and J shed 0 bases, with 13 bases lying between them. The CDR3 extends over 15 amino acids. Germline V gene lookup returns CDR1 SEHNR and CDR2 FQNEAQ (reference sequence). CDR3 in amino acids: CASSPWPTYQETQYF. The CDR3 DNA sequence: TGTGCCAGCAGCCCGTGGCCAACGTACCAAGAGACCCAGTACTTC.

This clonotype has a count of ten or more. The chain recombines TRBV7-2 with TRBJ2-3, with unresolved D. Germline CDR1 is SGHTA and CDR2 is FQGNSA. This CDR3 is 13 amino acids long. Trimming removed 1 base at V and 4 bases at J, with 6 bases between. For the CDR3, the DNA is TGTGCCAGCAGCTTAGATCAGGCAGATACGCAGTATTTT. Translation gives CASSLDQADTQYF.

This clonotype was observed a few times. The CDR3 DNA sequence: TGTGCCAGCAGCATACTAGCGGGGCCCACAACTTCCTACAATGAGCAGTTCTTC. Translation gives CASSILAGPTTSYNEQFF. The V and J genes are TRBV7-6 and TRBJ2-1; 10 nucleotides align to TRBD2. Germline-derived CDR1 and CDR2 are SGHVS and FNYEAQ. The CDR3 is made up of 18 amino acids. The V gene end was trimmed by 5 bases and the J gene end by 1 base; junction bases not matched to a gene: 11.

This clonotype was observed at least ten times. This rearrangement joins TRBV7-9 to TRBJ2-1; 7 bases match TRBD1. Germline trimming cut 6 bases from V and 8 bases from J; bases unmatched to any gene: 19. The CDR3 covers 17 residues. The germline V gene has CDR1 SEHNR and CDR2 FQNEAQ (reference sequence). The DNA of the CDR3 is TGTGCCAGCAGGCTAACCGAGACAGGGTACAGATCCGATGAGCAGTTCTTC. It is translated as CASRLTETGYRSDEQFF.

The chain joins TRBV6-2 or TRBV6-3 to TRBJ2-4, with D perhaps matching TRBD1 (5 bases). V lost 0 bases and J lost 0, with 12 bases in between. The germline gives CDR1 MNHEY, CDR2 SVGEGT. The CDR3 sequence is 17 residues long. The CDR3 DNA reads TGTGCCAGCAGTTACTCGCGCAGGGAAGGAGCCAAAAACATTCAGTACTTC. As protein: CASSYSRREGAKNIQYF.

This chain joins TRBV5-1 and TRBJ2-3; 10 nucleotides line up with TRBD2. Per germline, CDR1 SGHRS and CDR2 YFSETQ. Unmatched junction bases numbered 5, after V lost 1 base and J lost 6 bases. The CDR3 sequence is 15 residues long. CDR3 sequence reads: CASSLRGLATDTQYF. As DNA, the CDR3 is TGCGCCAGCAGCTTGCGGGGACTAGCGACCGATACGCAGTATTTT.